This TCR beta chain is drawn from a study of blood T cells in healthy people across ages. Study-wide points: Bulk PBMC profiling left naive and antigen-experienced comparisons inconclusive.

Regarding this clonotype: The antigen is undetermined.

Using a J-beta primer mix together with a sample-barcoded 5' primer, a second PCR was run for roughly 6 to 12 cycles. TCRdb reprocessed the 5' RACE reads via MiXCR and lists one record per CDR3 protein. The data contain around 2 million distinct CDR3 sequences, 39% of them seen just once; the ten biggest clones take up 23%. This receptor was obtained from a human donor in good health. Sequenced: blood.

The CDR3 DNA follows: TGTGCCATCAGTGGGGACAGTGACAATGAGCAGTTCTTC. As protein: CAISGDSDNEQFF. The rearrangement uses TRBV10-3 and TRBJ2-1; TRBD1 matches 7 bases. This CDR3 has 13 residues. J lost 5 bases, V lost 4 bases, and 2 bases had no gene match. Germline CDR1 and CDR2: ENHRY and SYGVKD.